The next 2 T cell receptor beta chains were all read from a single sample in a study of cytomegalovirus exposure and HLA in healthy donors. Amplification used 60 Vbeta primers and 13 Jbeta primers. Sequenced by immunoSEQ multiplex PCR; TCRdb stores in-frame clones only, minus some. The table includes fewer than 60,000 clones, just under 85% detected once. Material: PBMCs. All receptors derive from a man in his fifties or sixties in good health and CMV-seronegative.

The V and J genes are TRBV6-1 and TRBJ2-5, with D unclear. The J call may be mistaken, given a closer DNA end match to TRBJ2-7. Germline V CDR1 and CDR2: MNHNS, SASEGT. This CDR3 spans 13 amino acids. For the CDR3, the DNA is TGTGCCAGCAGAAACTCAGGTTCCCACGAGCAGTACTTC. Amino acids: CASRNSGSHEQYF.

The chain joins TRBV6-7 to TRBJ1-4; TRBD1 matches 10 bases. TRBV6-7 is sorted into the ORF group, with uncertain function. With V trimmed by 7 bases and J by 8 bases, 4 bases remained unmatched. The CDR3 spans 13 residues. The CDR3 DNA sequence: TGTGCCAGCAAGGGACAGGGGACGGAAAAACTGTTTTTT. Its protein is CASKGQGTEKLFF.